The source of this T cell receptor beta chain is a study of blood T cell repertoires in COVID-19. Here immunoSEQ multiplex PCR was the method, and the copy in TCRdb shows in-frame clones only, minus some. The top ten clones hold 10% of a sample with roughly 400,000 clones, about 83% of them seen once. Before being deemed recovered, Cohort 3 donors had two negative PCRs, clearance, or symptom resolution. This CDR3 is 18 amino acids long. Germline-derived CDR1 and CDR2 are ENHRY and SYGVKD. The V gene end was trimmed by 3 bases and the J gene end by 0 bases; junction bases not matched to a gene: 11. This receptor was identified in a woman aged 45-65 years who had recovered from COVID-19. This chain links TRBV10-3 with TRBJ2-5; 9 bases map to TRBD2. Sequenced material: PBMCs or T cells enriched from blood (not recorded which). CDR3 residues: CAISEGLAGILYQETQYF. The DNA of the CDR3 is TGTGCCATCAGTGAAGGGCTAGCGGGGATCCTGTACCAAGAGACCCAGTACTTC.